This TCR beta chain was found in a study of cytomegalovirus exposure and HLA in healthy donors. The study, taken as a whole, reports: It was approximately 170 TCR beta chains that were listed as cytomegalovirus-associated. Most of the TCR beta V segments (in an earlier analysis) were productive either about 87% or about 30% of the time. Immune exposure data for these donors was limited to CMV serostatus.

The CDR3 runs to 13 residues. The germline CDR1 and CDR2 sequences are SGHDT and YYEEEE. V was shortened by 1 base and J by 6 bases, with 11 bases between the two germline ends. The PCR had 60 Vbeta and 13 Jbeta primers. Measured with immunoSEQ multiplex PCR; TCRdb has only the in-frame clones, and not every one. The data hold 130,000 to 150,000 clones, with about 84% observed a single time. Remarks on this clone: As yet, its antigen is unknown.

The chain couples TRBV5-6 to TRBJ2-7; D is possibly TRBD2 (7 bases). The source material was PBMCs. The receptor's source is a woman younger than 35 in good health and CMV-seropositive. The CDR3 loop is CASSLRGGGEQYF. The CDR3 bases are TGTGCCAGCAGCTTGAGGGGGGGCGGCGAGCAGTACTTC.